This TCR beta chain was profiled in a study of shared clonotypes between healthy human individuals. Overall study context: Each donor contributed plates that comprised three CD4 naive, three CD4 memory, two CD8 naive and one CD8 memory.

General study points: Estimated richness was generally greater in naive than memory subsets.

Only CD45RO-negative cells positively selected for CCR7 counted as naive CD8 cells, so terminally differentiated effector memory CD45RA+ cells were excluded. Each sorted subset replicate got 200 ng genomic DNA, tens of thousands of genomes. Original handling: ImmunoSEQ gave junction-only sequences without quality scores, so filtering differed. TCRdb's table, derived via immunoSEQ multiplex PCR, lists solely in-frame clones and lacks some. V and J calls plus clone size are reproduced from that table; the DNA served to infer D and trimming. The profile shows over 2,000,000 clones, around 93% of them singletons. As for this clone: Its antigen is unidentified.

The sequence was obtained from a man younger than 35 in good health. Some clones in this sample may be carry-over from other donors' samples. The sample taken for sequencing was naive CD8+ T cells from PBMCs.

CDR3: CASSPRAGGEAFF. The CDR3 DNA sequence: TGTGCCAGCAGTCCTCGGGCTGGAGGTGAAGCTTTCTTT. V gene TRBV27 combines with J gene TRBJ1-1; D call uncertain. This CDR3 is 13 amino acids long. V was clipped by 5 bases and J by 7 bases, with 14 bases between them. In germline, CDR1 is MNHEY, CDR2 SMNVEV (reference sequence).